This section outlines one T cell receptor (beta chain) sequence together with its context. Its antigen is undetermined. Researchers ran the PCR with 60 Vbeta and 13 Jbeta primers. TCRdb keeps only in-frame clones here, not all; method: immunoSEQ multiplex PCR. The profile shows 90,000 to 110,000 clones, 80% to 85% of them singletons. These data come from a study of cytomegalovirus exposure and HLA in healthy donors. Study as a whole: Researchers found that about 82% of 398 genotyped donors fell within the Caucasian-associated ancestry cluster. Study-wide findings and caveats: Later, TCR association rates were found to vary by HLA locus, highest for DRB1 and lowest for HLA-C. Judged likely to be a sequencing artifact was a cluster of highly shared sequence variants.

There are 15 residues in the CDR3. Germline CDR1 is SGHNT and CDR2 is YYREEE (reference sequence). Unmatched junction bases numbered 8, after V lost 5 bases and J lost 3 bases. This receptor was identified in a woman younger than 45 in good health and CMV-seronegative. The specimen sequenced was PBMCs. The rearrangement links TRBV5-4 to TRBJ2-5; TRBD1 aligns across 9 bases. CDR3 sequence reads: CASRPGQGGKETQYF. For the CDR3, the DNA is TGTGCCAGCAGGCCGGGACAGGGAGGGAAAGAGACCCAGTACTTC.